The present TCR beta chain was sequenced within a study of blood T cell repertoires in COVID-19. Study members were between about 18 and 89 years old and lived in 20 to 30 US regions. In the source study's methods: Nucleated cell number was recorded as an estimate derived from reference gene primer amplification. TCRdb's copy holds only in-frame clones and misses some; the assay was immunoSEQ multiplex PCR. Clone size and the V and J calls come from that table; the DNA yielded D and trimming. The table has 110,000 to 150,000 clones, roughly four fifths seen once. The germline V and J ends were trimmed by 5 bases and 3 bases, with 11 bases remaining between them. CDR1 and CDR2 (germline): SGHRS, YFSETQ. The CDR3 is 13 residues long.

The sequence was collected from a woman aged 18-29 years who had been exposed to COVID-19. The V gene is TRBV5-1, the J gene TRBJ1-1; maybe TRBD1 (5 bases). Sequencing was done on a sample of PBMCs or T cells enriched from blood (not recorded which). The DNA for the CDR3 is TGCGCCAGCAGGATTTGGGGGGACACTGAAGCTTTCTTT. It yields the protein CASRIWGDTEAFF.